The 2 T cell receptor beta chains in this list originate from one sample, sequenced in a study of blood T cell repertoires in COVID-19. The protocol was immunoSEQ multiplex PCR, while the TCRdb copy is restricted to in-frame clones and leaves out a portion. The data show tens of thousands of clones, with about three quarters seen just once and 9.5% to 10% held by the top ten. The specimen sequenced was peripheral blood. The source of these receptors is a human donor in a cohort sampled during active COVID-19.

This clone was seen once. The chain recombines TRBV2 with TRBJ1-4, with D maybe TRBD1 (6 bases). The V and J ends lost 4 bases and 5 bases respectively, with 14 bases between them. The CDR3 spans 15 residues. Germline-derived CDR1 and CDR2 are SNHLY and FYNNEI. The DNA for the CDR3 is TGTGCCAGCAGTGCGGGGCGGCAGGGGAATGAAAAACTGTTTTTT. It is translated as CASSAGRQGNEKLFF.

The chain recombines TRBV18 with TRBJ2-7, with 9 bases aligning to TRBD1. Unmatched junction bases numbered 5, after V lost 5 bases and J lost 3 bases. CDR3 length: 14 residues. The germline V gene encodes CDR1 KGHSH and CDR2 LQKENI. As DNA, the CDR3 is TGTGCCAGCTCAGAGCGGGACAGGGACTACGAGCAGTACTTC. Amino acid sequence: CASSERDRDYEQYF.